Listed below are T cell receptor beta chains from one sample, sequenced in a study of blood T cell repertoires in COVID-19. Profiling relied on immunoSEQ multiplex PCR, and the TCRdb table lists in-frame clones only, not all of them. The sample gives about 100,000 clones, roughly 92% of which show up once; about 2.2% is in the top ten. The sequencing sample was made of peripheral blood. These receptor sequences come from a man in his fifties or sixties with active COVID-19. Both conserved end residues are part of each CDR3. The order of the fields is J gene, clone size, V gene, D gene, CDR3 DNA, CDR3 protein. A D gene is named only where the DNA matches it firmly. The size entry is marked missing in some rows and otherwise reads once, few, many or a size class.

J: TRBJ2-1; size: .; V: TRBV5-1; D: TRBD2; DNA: TGCGCCAGCAGCTTGGGCGGAGCGGGAGCTTTGAGTGAGCAGTTCTTC; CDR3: CASSLGGAGALSEQFF
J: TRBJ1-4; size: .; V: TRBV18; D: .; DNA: TGTGCCAGCTCACCACCGGGCAGTTCTAATGAAAAACTGTTTTTT; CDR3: CASSPPGSSNEKLFF
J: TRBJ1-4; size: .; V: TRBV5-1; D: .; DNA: TGCGCCAGCAGCTCCCAGCCCCAGGGGTTTCCTAATGAAAAACTGTTTTTT; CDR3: CASSSQPQGFPNEKLFF
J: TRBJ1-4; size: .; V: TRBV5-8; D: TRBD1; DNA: TGTGCCAGCAGCAAAGATGGGACAGTCTTCCTCCACGATGAAAAACTGTTTTTT; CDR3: CASSKDGTVFLHDEKLFF
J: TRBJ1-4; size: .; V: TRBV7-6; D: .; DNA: TGTGCCAGCAGCTTATTCGGGATAGGGCTAAGTGAAAAACTGTTTTTT; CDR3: CASSLFGIGLSEKLFF
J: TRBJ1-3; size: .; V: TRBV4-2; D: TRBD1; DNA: TGTGCCAGCAGCTCTCCGGACAGGGGGCAGGACACCATATATTTT; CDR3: CASSSPDRGQDTIYF
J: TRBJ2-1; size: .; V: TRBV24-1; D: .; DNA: TGTGCCACCAGTGGCAGGGACTCCTACAATGAGCAGTTCTTC; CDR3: CATSGRDSYNEQFF
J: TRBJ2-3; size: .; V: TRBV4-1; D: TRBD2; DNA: TGCGCCAGCAGCCATATTCAGCGGGGGAGCACAGATACGCAGTATTTT; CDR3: CASSHIQRGSTDTQYF
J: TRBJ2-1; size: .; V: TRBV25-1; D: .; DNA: TGTGCCAGCAGTACCACAGGGCCCTACAATGAGCAGTTCTTC; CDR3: CASSTTGPYNEQFF
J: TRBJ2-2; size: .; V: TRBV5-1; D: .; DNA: TGCGCCAGCAGCCTTCGACTCGGTGGCGGGGAGCTGTTTTTT; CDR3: CASSLRLGGGELFF
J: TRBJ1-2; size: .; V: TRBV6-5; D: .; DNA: TGTGCCAGCAGGCCAGACCCAGGGGTTGGGGGCTACACCTTC; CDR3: CASRPDPGVGGYTF
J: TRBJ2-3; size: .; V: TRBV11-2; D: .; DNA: TGTGCCAGCAGCTTATCCCATAGCACAGATACGCAGTATTTT; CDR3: CASSLSHSTDTQYF
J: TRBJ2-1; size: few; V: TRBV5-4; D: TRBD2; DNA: TGTGCCAGCAGCTCCCAAAGCGGGATCTCCTACAATGAGCAGTTCTTC; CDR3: CASSSQSGISYNEQFF
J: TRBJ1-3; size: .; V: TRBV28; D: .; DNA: TGTGCCAGCAGTTTCTCCGTGGCAAACACCATATATTTT; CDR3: CASSFSVANTIYF
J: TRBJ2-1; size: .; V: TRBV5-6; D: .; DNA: TGTGCCAGCAGCTTGTTGCTTAGGAGCTCCTACAATGAGCAGTTCTTC; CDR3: CASSLLLRSSYNEQFF
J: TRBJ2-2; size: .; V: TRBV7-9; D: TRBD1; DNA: TGTGCCAGCAGCGTAGAGACAGGGCTCGGGACCGGGGAGCTGTTTTTT; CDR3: CASSVETGLGTGELFF
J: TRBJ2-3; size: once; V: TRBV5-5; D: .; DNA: TGTGCCAGCAGCTACGGGACTGGAGGTCCAGATACGCAGTATTTT; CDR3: CASSYGTGGPDTQYF
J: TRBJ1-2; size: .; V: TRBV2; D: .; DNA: TGTGCCAGCAGCCCTGACACAGGGCCGTTTTATGGCTACACCTTC; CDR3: CASSPDTGPFYGYTF
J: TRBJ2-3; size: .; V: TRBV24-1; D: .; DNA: TGTGCCACCAGTGATTCGGGCAGGGGAGATACGCAGTATTTT; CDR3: CATSDSGRGDTQYF
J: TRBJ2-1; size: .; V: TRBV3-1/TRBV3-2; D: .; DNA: TGTGCCAGCAGCCAAGTTCAGGGCGACAATGAGCAGTTCTTC; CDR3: CASSQVQGDNEQFF
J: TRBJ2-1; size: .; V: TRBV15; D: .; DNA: TGTGCCACCAGCAGAGTTCCGACAATGGAGCAGTTCTTC; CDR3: CATSRVPTMEQFF
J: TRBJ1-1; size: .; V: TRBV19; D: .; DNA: TGTGCCAGTAGAACCGCAGGGCCCACTGAAGCTTTCTTT; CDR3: CASRTAGPTEAFF
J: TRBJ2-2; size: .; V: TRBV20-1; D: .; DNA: TGCAGTGCTAGTCATTTATGGGAGGACGGCACCGGGGAGCTGTTTTTT; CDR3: CSASHLWEDGTGELFF
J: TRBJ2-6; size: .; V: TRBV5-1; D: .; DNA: TGCGCCAGCAGCCCCCTTAGGGCCAACGTCCTGACTTTC; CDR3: CASSPLRANVLTF
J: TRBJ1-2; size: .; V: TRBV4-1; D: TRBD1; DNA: TGCGCCAGCAGCCAAGGACAGGGCATTCCTAACTATGGCTACACCTTC; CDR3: CASSQGQGIPNYGYTF
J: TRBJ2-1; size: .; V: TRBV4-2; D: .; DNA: TGTGCCAGCAGCCAAGAGCGGGCCCCCTACAATGAGCAGTTCTTC; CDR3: CASSQERAPYNEQFF
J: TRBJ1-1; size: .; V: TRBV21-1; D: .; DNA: TGTGCCAGCCTACCGGCGGGGGGATATTGTCCCCTGGGGGACACTGAAGCTTTCTTT; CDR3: CASLPAGGYCPLGDTEAFF